Listed here are 30 T cell receptor beta chains from one sample, sequenced in a study of identical twins. TCRdb re-analysed the 5' RACE reads in MiXCR, keeping a single row per CDR3 protein. The table shows 450,000 or so distinct CDR3 sequences, with about 18% occurring only once. Specimen: naive T cells sorted from blood. The receptors come from a man aged 45-65 years in good health.

This clonotype was seen repeatedly, ten times or more. This chain joins TRBV9 and TRBJ1-1; D gene ambiguous. The germline V gene has CDR1 SGDLS and CDR2 YYNGEE. V was shortened by 2 bases and J by 1 base, with 6 bases between the two germline ends. The CDR3 contains 13 residues. The CDR3 DNA reads as TGTGCCAGCAGCGTCCGTGAGAACACTGAAGCTTTCTTT. Protein sequence: CASSVRENTEAFF.

In its sample, this clonotype was seen a few times. V and J are TRBV7-6 and TRBJ2-3; D perhaps matches TRBD1 (5 bases). The length of the CDR3 is 18 residues. V shed 5 bases and J shed 0 bases, with 21 bases lying between them. Germline V lookup: CDR1 SGHVS, CDR2 FNYEAQ. Here the CDR3 DNA reads TGTGCCAGCAGCGTTAAGTACCGCATAGGGGTGAGCACAGATACGCAGTATTTT. Protein: CASSVKYRIGVSTDTQYF.

This clonotype has a count of ten or more. V is TRBV3-1 and J is TRBJ2-7, with D maybe TRBD2 (6 bases). The CDR3 spans 16 residues. Germline V gene sequence: CDR1 LGHDT, CDR2 YNNKEL (reference sequence). The V gene lost 1 base and the J gene lost 2 bases, with 15 bases spanning the gap. CDR3 nucleotides: TGTGCCAGCAGCCAAGGGGCGGGGCTCCTAACCTACGAGCAGTACTTC. Protein sequence: CASSQGAGLLTYEQYF.

The table lists this clonotype with many counts. The chain couples TRBV6-2 or TRBV6-3 to TRBJ2-3; no firm D call. Germline V gives CDR1 MNHEY, CDR2 SVGEGT. Trimming took off 8 bases at V and 0 bases at J, with 6 bases between the two ends. The CDR3 runs to 12 residues. The CDR3 sequence is CASGPSTDTQYF. The DNA for the CDR3 is TGTGCCAGCGGGCCGAGCACAGATACGCAGTATTTT.

The chain uses TRBV4-2 and TRBJ2-1; possible D gene TRBD1, 5 bases. Trimming removed 1 base from V and 9 bases from J, with 7 bases in between. CDR1 and CDR2 (germline): LGHNA, YNFKEQ. CDR3 length: 12 residues. CDR3 sequence reads: CASSQGGSEQFF. The CDR3 DNA sequence: TGTGCCAGCAGCCAAGGGGGCAGTGAGCAGTTCTTC.

The chain links TRBV7-2 to TRBJ2-7; D may be TRBD2 (7 bases). Germline V gene sequence: CDR1 SGHTA, CDR2 FQGNSA. V lost 5 bases to trimming and J lost 2 bases, with 13 bases between them. The CDR3 length is 14 residues. The CDR3 is CASSTAGGPYEQYF. Here the CDR3 DNA reads TGTGCCAGCAGCACAGCCGGGGGGCCCTACGAGCAGTACTTC.

This clonotype showed up many times. The chain has TRBV13 and TRBJ2-2; TRBD2 aligns across 7 bases. After removal of 4 bases from V and 4 bases from J, the junction contained 6 bases not matched to a gene. CDR1 is PRHDT and CDR2 is FYEKMQ in the germline V gene (reference sequence). This CDR3 region has 15 residues. CDR3 sequence reads: CASSSRTRRTGELFF. The CDR3 DNA reads TGTGCCAGCAGCTCCAGGACTAGACGCACCGGGGAGCTGTTTTTT.

In its sample, this clonotype was seen many times. This rearrangement joins TRBV11-2 to TRBJ2-1, with unresolved D. This CDR3 is built from 12 residues. V dropped 3 bases and J dropped 5 bases, with 5 bases sitting between them. CDR1 and CDR2 from the germline V gene are SGHAT and FQNNGV. DNA for the CDR3: TGTGCCAGCAGCTTCCCAAACAATGAGCAGTTCTTC. It specifies CASSFPNNEQFF.

The chain recombines TRBV11-1 with TRBJ2-3, with D possibly matching TRBD1 (5 bases). Germline CDR1 reads SGHAT; CDR2 reads FQDESV (reference sequence). V was cut by 0 bases and J by 0 bases, with 13 bases left in between. This CDR3 has 17 amino acids. The CDR3 region has the DNA TGTGCCAGCAGCTTAGCCCCGCAGGGATCCAGCACAGATACGCAGTATTTT. Its translation is CASSLAPQGSSTDTQYF.

This clonotype was picked up many times. The chain carries TRBV3-1 and TRBJ2-3; D remains unclear. From germline, CDR1 is LGHDT and CDR2 YNNKEL (reference sequence). The CDR3 has 13 amino acids. V was clipped by 1 base and J by 4 bases, with 6 bases between them. The chain's CDR3 is CASSQVLADTQYF. The CDR3 DNA reads as TGTGCCAGCAGCCAAGTTTTGGCAGATACGCAGTATTTT.

This clonotype appeared a few times. This chain joins TRBV11-2 and TRBJ2-1; perhaps D is TRBD1 or TRBD2 (5 bases each). This CDR3 is 19 amino acids long. Looked up from germline, CDR1 is SGHAT and CDR2 is FQNNGV. V was shortened by 4 bases and J by 4 bases, with 26 bases between the two germline ends. The CDR3 nucleotides are TGTGCCAGCAGCTCATTCCTTAACCGGGACCTAAGGGCTTACAATGAGCAGTTCTTC. It translates to CASSSFLNRDLRAYNEQFF. The variable domain in full, completed from reference TRBV11-2 and TRBJ2-1, reads EAGVAQSPRYKIIEKRQSVAFWCNPISGHATLYWYQQILGQGPKLLIQFQNNGVVDDSQLPKDRFSAERLKGVDSTLKIQPAKLEDSAVYLCASSSFLNRDLRAYNEQFFGPGTRLTVL.

The chain combines TRBV20-1 with TRBJ2-3; D remains ambiguous. There are 13 residues in the CDR3. Trimming left V 4 bases short and J 0 bases short, with 8 bases between. The germline gives CDR1 DFQATT, CDR2 SNEGSKA (reference sequence). CDR3 residues: CSATPISTDTQYF. Written as DNA, the CDR3 is TGCAGTGCTACGCCTATCAGCACAGATACGCAGTATTTT.

This clonotype was observed a few times. The chain couples TRBV27 to TRBJ2-1, with D possibly TRBD2 on 5 matching bases. The V gene's germline CDR1 is MNHEY and CDR2 SMNVEV (reference sequence). This CDR3 has 12 amino acids. Deletions cut 6 bases from V and 10 bases from J, with 13 bases between. This CDR3 is CASSRARGEQFF. CDR3 nucleotide sequence: TGTGCCAGCAGCCGAGCGAGAGGGGAGCAGTTCTTC.

V and J are TRBV10-3 and TRBJ2-7; 9 bases are a match to TRBD2. Germline assignment: CDR1 ENHRY and CDR2 SYGVKD. V lost 0 bases, J lost 6 bases, and 12 bases stayed unmatched. CDR3 length equals 17 residues. CDR3 coding DNA: TGTGCCATCAGTGAGTCCGGTGTGGGTAGCGGGAGCTGCGAGCAGTACTTC. The encoded protein is CAISESGVGSGSCEQYF.

This clonotype has more than one count but fewer than ten. The V call is TRBV12-3 or TRBV12-4, the J call TRBJ2-1, with 10 bases identical to TRBD2. This CDR3 comprises 13 residues. The V segment lost 6 bases and the J segment 10 bases; nucleotides outside the gene matches: 6. CDR3 nucleotides: TGTGCCAGCAGCATTAGCGGGGGGTCCGAGCAGTTCTTC. It specifies CASSISGGSEQFF.

The rearrangement joins TRBV7-3 to TRBJ2-1, with D perhaps matching TRBD2 (6 bases). Germline CDR1 reads SGHTA; CDR2 reads FQGTGA. CDR3 length equals 13 residues. The ends were cut back, 5 bases at V and 7 bases at J, with 12 bases in the middle. CDR3 region: CASSPSSGNEQFF. The CDR3 DNA sequence: TGTGCCAGCAGCCCCTCCAGCGGGAATGAGCAGTTCTTC.

This clonotype was observed a handful of times. The genes are TRBV27 and TRBJ2-3, with TRBD1 as a possible D gene (5 bases). From germline, CDR1 is MNHEY and CDR2 SMNVEV (reference sequence). The CDR3 extends over 14 amino acids. Trimming left V 3 bases short and J 3 bases short, with 10 bases between. The chain's CDR3 is CASSFRAETDTQYF. DNA for the CDR3: TGTGCCAGCAGTTTCAGGGCGGAAACAGATACGCAGTATTTT.

The chain links TRBV3-1 to TRBJ2-2, with TRBD1 as a possible D gene (6 bases). This CDR3 contains 20 residues. Germline V gene sequence: CDR1 LGHDT, CDR2 YNNKEL (reference sequence). V was trimmed by 1 base and J by 5 bases, leaving 26 bases between them. The CDR3 sequence: CASSQVPNTGKGVRTGELFF. CDR3 DNA sequence: TGTGCCAGCAGCCAAGTCCCAAATACAGGGAAAGGAGTTCGGACCGGGGAGCTGTTTTTT.

In this sample, this clonotype turned up many times. The rearrangement joins TRBV12-3 or TRBV12-4 to TRBJ2-1; TRBD2 matches at 12 bases. J lost 3 bases, V lost 4 bases, and 7 bases had no gene match. This CDR3 is built from 17 residues. The CDR3 here is CASSSGLAGGLYNEQFF. The CDR3 bases are TGTGCCAGCAGTTCCGGTCTAGCGGGGGGGCTCTACAATGAGCAGTTCTTC.

The chain joins TRBV4-3 to TRBJ2-7; D unclear. The germline V gene encodes CDR1 LGHNA and CDR2 YSLEER. The CDR3 runs to 15 residues. Trimming pared 3 bases from V and 0 bases from J, leaving 12 bases between. CDR3 region: CASSQAWRSSYEQYF. As DNA, the CDR3 is TGCGCCAGCAGCCAGGCGTGGCGAAGCTCCTACGAGCAGTACTTC.

The J gene is TRBJ2-3, the V gene TRBV5-1; TRBD2 matches at 7 bases. The CDR3 totals 18 residues. Germline CDR1 and CDR2: SGHRS and YFSETQ. Trimming took 0 bases from V and 8 from J; bases not matched to a gene: 18. CDR3 sequence: CASSLAREAGSPWGTQYF. Here the CDR3 DNA reads TGCGCCAGCAGCTTGGCCCGGGAGGCAGGCTCTCCCTGGGGTACGCAGTATTTT.

Many counts were recorded for this clonotype. V is TRBV29-1 and J is TRBJ2-1; D is undetermined. Deletions cut 3 bases from V and 8 bases from J, with 14 bases between. Germline CDR1 and CDR2: SQVTM and ANQGSEA. There are 13 residues in the CDR3. In DNA form, the CDR3 reads TGCAGCGTTGAGGTCTACAGTAGGGATGAGCAGTTCTTC. Its protein product is CSVEVYSRDEQFF.

The chain has TRBV28 and TRBJ2-7; 9 nucleotides match TRBD2. The CDR3 is 14 amino acids. Germline CDR1 MDHEN, CDR2 SYDVKM. V shed 3 bases and J 4 bases; nucleotides not matched to a gene: 4. CDR3 residues: CASSFSGRGYEQYF. CDR3 coding DNA: TGTGCCAGCAGTTTTAGCGGGAGAGGATACGAGCAGTACTTC.

This clonotype was counted only a few times. The chain has TRBV3-1 and TRBJ2-7, with D possibly TRBD2 on 5 matching bases. Germline CDR1 and CDR2: LGHDT and YNNKEL (reference sequence). Trimming took 3 bases from V and 6 from J, leaving 9 bases between them. This CDR3 is built from 12 residues. CDR3 bases: TGTGCCAGCAGCCAGTCCGGAGGCGAGCAGTACTTC. Its protein is CASSQSGGEQYF.

CDR3 residues: CASSLLGLDNEQFF. CDR3 nucleotides: TGTGCCAGCAGCTTATTAGGACTAGACAATGAGCAGTTCTTC. The J gene is TRBJ2-1, the V gene TRBV7-2; 7 positions match TRBD2. CDR3 size: 14 residues. CDR1 and CDR2 (germline): SGHTA, FQGNSA. V trimming: 2 bases; J trimming: 5 bases; junction bases outside the gene matches: 3.

This sequence joins TRBV7-9 and TRBJ2-5; TRBD1 is a possible D gene (5 bases). In germline, CDR1 is SEHNR, CDR2 FQNEAQ (reference sequence). V was trimmed by 0 bases and J by 4 bases, leaving 6 bases between them. The CDR3 sequence is 13 residues long. CDR3 amino acids: CASSLAGLETQYF. Written as DNA, the CDR3 is TGTGCCAGCAGCTTAGCGGGGCTAGAGACCCAGTACTTC.

This chain joins TRBV4-1 and TRBJ2-7; D is perhaps TRBD1 (6 bases). V was clipped by 2 bases and J by 2 bases, with 7 bases between them. In germline, CDR1 is MGHRA, CDR2 YSYEKL. This CDR3 region has 13 residues. For the CDR3, the DNA is TGCGCCAGCAGCCAACGGGACACCTACGAGCAGTACTTC. It encodes CASSQRDTYEQYF.

Of note for this clonotype: A much larger clone lies a single base off, so this may be a read error. This chain joins TRBV20-1 and TRBJ1-1; weak D call: TRBD1 (5 bases). Germline lookup yields CDR1 DFQATT and CDR2 SNEGSKA (reference sequence). V shed 5 bases and J shed 8 bases, with 15 bases lying between them. This CDR3 contains 12 residues. DNA of the CDR3: TGCAGTGCTCTCGAGTCGGGGGGGGAAGCTTTCTTT. This translates into CSALESGGEAFF.

In its sample, this clonotype was seen a few times. The V and J genes are TRBV27 and TRBJ2-5; TRBD1 aligns across 7 bases. The CDR3 covers 13 residues. The V gene's germline CDR1 is MNHEY and CDR2 SMNVEV (reference sequence). The ends lost 6 bases at V and 5 bases at J; junction bases unmatched: 6. The CDR3 DNA is TGTGCCAGCAGGCAGGGGGTCCGGGAGACCCAGTACTTC. Its protein is CASRQGVRETQYF.

There are a few counts of this clonotype. The rearrangement joins TRBV10-3 to TRBJ2-7, with D perhaps given as TRBD1 or TRBD2 (6 bases each). Looked up from germline, CDR1 is ENHRY and CDR2 is SYGVKD. With 6 bases removed from V and 0 bases from J, the gap between germline ends came to 18 bases. This CDR3 spans 16 amino acids. The CDR3: CAISEGGQDSSYEQYF. For the CDR3, the DNA is TGTGCCATCAGCGAAGGGGGGCAGGACAGCTCCTACGAGCAGTACTTC.